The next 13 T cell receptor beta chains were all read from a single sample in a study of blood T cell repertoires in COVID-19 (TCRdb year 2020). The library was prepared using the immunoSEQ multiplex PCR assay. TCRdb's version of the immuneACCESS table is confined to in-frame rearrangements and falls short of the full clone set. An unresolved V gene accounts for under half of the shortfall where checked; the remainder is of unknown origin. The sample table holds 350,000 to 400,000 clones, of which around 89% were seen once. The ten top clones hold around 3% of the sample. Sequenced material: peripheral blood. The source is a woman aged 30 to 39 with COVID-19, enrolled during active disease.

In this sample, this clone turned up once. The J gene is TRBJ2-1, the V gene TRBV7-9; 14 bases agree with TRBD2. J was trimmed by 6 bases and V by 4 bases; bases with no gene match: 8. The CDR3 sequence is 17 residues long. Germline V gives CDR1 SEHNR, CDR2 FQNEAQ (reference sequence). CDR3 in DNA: TGTGCCAGCAGCTCCCCGGAGACTAGCGGGGGGGCCAATGAGCAGTTCTTC. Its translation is CASSSPETSGGANEQFF.

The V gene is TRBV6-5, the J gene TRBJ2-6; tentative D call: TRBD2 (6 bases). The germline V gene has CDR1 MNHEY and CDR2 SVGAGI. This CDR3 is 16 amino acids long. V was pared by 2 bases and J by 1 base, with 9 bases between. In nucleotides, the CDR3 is TGTGCCAGCAGTTACCGGCGGGGATCTGGGGCCAACGTCCTGACTTTC. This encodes CASSYRRGSGANVLTF.

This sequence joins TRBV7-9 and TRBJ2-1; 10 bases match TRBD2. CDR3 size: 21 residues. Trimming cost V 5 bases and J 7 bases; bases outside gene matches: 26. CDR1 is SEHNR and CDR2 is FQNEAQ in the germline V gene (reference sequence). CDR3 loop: CASSKIEWASGSRSRTNEQFF. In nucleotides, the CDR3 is TGTGCCAGCAGCAAAATAGAATGGGCTAGCGGGAGTAGAAGTAGGACGAATGAGCAGTTCTTC.

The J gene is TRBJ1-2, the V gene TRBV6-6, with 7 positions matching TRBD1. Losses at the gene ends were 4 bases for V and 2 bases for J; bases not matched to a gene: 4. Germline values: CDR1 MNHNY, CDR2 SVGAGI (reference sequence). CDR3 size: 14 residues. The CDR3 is CASSSEGANYGYTF. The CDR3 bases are TGTGCCAGCAGTTCCGAGGGGGCCAACTATGGCTACACCTTC.

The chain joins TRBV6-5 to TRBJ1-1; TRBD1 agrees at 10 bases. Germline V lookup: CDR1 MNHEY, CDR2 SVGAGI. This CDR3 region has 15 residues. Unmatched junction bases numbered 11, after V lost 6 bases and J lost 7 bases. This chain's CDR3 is CASSSFDRGLGEAFF. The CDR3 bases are TGTGCCAGCAGCTCTTTCGACAGGGGGCTTGGTGAAGCTTTCTTT.

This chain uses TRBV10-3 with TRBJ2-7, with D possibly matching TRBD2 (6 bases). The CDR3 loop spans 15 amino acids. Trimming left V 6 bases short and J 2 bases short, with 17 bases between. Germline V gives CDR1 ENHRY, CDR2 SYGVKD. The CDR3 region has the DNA TGTGCCATCAGGGAGGGTGGTGGCCGAACCTACGAGCAGTACTTC. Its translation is CAIREGGGRTYEQYF.

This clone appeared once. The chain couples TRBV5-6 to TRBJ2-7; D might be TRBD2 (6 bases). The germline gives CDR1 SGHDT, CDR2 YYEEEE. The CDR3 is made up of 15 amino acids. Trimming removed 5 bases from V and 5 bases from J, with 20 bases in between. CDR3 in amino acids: CASRLMGVPGDEQYF. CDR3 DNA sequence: TGTGCCAGCAGACTGATGGGGGTACCGGGGGACGAGCAGTACTTC.

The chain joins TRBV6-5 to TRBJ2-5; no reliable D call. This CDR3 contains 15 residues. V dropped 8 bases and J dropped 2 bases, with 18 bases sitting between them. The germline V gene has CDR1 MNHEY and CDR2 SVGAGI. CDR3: CASGPPPTPQETQYF. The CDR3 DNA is TGTGCCAGCGGCCCGCCTCCCACCCCGCAAGAGACCCAGTACTTC.

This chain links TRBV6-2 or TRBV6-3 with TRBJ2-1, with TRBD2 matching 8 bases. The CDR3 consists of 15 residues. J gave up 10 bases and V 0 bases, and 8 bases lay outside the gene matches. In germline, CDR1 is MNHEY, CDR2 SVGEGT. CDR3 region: CASSYSRLAGAEQFF. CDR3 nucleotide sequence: TGTGCCAGCAGTTACTCGAGGCTAGCGGGTGCCGAGCAGTTCTTC.

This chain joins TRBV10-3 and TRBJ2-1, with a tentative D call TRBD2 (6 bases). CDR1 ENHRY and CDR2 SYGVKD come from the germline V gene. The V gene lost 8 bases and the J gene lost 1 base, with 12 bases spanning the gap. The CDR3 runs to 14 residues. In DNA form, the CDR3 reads TGTGCCATCGGGCGGGAAGGGTCCTACAATGAGCAGTTCTTC. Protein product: CAIGREGSYNEQFF.

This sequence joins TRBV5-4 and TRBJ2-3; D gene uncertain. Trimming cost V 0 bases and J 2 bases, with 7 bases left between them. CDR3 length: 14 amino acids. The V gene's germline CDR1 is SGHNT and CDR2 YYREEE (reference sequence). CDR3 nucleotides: TGTGCCAGCAGCTTGGTCAGGAACACAGATACGCAGTATTTT. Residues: CASSLVRNTDTQYF.

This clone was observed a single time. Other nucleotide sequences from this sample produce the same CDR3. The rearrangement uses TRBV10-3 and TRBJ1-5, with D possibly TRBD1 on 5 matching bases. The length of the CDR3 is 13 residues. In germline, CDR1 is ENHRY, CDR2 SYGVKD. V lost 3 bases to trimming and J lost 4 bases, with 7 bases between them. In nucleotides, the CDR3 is TGTGCCATCAGTGAATCAGGGAATCAGCCCCAGCATTTT. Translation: CAISESGNQPQHF.

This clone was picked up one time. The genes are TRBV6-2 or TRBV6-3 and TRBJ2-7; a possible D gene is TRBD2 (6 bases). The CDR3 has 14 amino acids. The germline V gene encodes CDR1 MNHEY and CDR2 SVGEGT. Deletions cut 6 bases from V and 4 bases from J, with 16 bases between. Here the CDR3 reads CASSSTGGGYEQYV. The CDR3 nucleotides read TGTGCCAGCAGCTCGACCGGGGGAGGATACGAGCAGTACGTC.